This T cell receptor (beta chain) was sequenced during a study of shared clonotypes between healthy human individuals. Naive CD8 isolation took CD45RO-negative cells positively selected for CCR7 and excluded terminally differentiated effector memory CD45RA+ cells. The table came from immunoSEQ multiplex PCR; TCRdb's copy has only in-frame clones and leaves some out. The table records some 2.1 million clones, over 85% of them present only once. V shed 5 bases and J shed 3 bases, with 16 bases lying between them. The CDR3 runs to 16 residues. CDR1 and CDR2 (germline): MNHEY, SMNVEV (reference sequence).

The chain recombines TRBV27 with TRBJ2-2; perhaps TRBD1 as D (7 bases). The clonotype comes from a man between 18 and 35 years old in good health. Some clones in this sample may be carry-over from other donors' samples. The sample was naive CD8+ T cells from PBMCs. In DNA form, the CDR3 reads TGTGCCAGCAGTCCTGCTACAGGGGAGGACACCGGGGAGCTGTTTTTT. Its protein is CASSPATGEDTGELFF.